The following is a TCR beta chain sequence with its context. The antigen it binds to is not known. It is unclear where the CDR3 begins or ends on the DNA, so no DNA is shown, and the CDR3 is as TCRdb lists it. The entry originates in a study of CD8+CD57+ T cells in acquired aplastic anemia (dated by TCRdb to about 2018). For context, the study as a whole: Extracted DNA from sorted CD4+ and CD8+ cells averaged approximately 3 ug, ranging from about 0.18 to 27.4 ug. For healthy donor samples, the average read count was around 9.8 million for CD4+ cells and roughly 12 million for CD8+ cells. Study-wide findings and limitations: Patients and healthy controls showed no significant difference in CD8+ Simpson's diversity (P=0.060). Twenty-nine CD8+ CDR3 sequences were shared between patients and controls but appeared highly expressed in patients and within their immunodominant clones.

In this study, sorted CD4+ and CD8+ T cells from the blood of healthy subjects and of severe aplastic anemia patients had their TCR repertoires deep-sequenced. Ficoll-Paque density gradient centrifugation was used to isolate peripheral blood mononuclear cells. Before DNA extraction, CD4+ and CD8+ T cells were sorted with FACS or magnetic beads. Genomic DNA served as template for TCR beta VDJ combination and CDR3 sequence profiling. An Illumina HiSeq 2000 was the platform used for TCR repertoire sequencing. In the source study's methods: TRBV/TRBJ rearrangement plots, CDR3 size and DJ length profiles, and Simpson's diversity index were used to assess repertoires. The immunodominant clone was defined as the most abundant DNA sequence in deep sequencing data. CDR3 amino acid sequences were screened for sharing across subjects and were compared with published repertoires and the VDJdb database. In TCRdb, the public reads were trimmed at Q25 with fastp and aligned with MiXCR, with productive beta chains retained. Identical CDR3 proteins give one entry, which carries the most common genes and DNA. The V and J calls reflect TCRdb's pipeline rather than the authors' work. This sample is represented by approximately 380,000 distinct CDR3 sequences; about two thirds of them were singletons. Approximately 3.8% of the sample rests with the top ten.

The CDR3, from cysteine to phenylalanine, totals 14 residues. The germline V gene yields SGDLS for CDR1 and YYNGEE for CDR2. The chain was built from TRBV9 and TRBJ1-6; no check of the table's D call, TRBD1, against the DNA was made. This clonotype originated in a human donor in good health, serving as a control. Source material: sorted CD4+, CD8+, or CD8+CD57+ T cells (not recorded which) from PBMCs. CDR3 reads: CASSVGQGTVFYDF.